The present TCR beta chain was sequenced within a study of blood T cell repertoires in COVID-19. Study-level information: Researchers got acute and convalescent COVID-19 samples from the United States, Italy and Spain.

From germline, CDR1 is MGHDK and CDR2 SYGVNS. This CDR3 has 14 amino acids. The V gene end was trimmed by 3 bases and the J gene end by 9 bases; junction bases not matched to a gene: 6. In the original processing: For nucleated cells, counts were estimated from reference gene primer amplification. Sequenced by immunoSEQ multiplex PCR; TCRdb stores in-frame clones only, minus some. D and trimming come from the DNA, and the V and J calls and clone size come from that table. The sample has under 150,000 clones; approximately 90% are singletons. J is TRBJ2-1 and V is TRBV25-1; 9 positions match TRBD2. The sequenced sample was peripheral blood. The TCR comes from a woman in her forties or fifties with acute or convalescent COVID-19. The CDR3 bases are TGTGCCAGCAGTGAGGTAGCGGGAGAGGGTGAGCAGTTCTTC. Protein: CASSEVAGEGEQFF.